The source of this T cell receptor beta chain is a study of Ad26.COV2.S vaccination and SARS-CoV-2 variants (dated by TCRdb to the early 2020s). Background on the whole study: Vaccine-arm donors were drawn from COV1001, a multicentre, randomized, double-blind, placebo-controlled phase I-IIa trial of Ad26.COV2.S in healthy adults. The TCR-sequenced set comprised about 32 samples: approximately 19 Ad26.COV2.S vaccine recipients, 5 placebo recipients and 8 SARS-CoV-2 convalescent individuals. TCRbeta repertoire sequencing was used to assess the specificity and breadth of SARS-CoV-2-reactive T cell receptors after Ad26.COV2.S vaccination. Trial participants were randomized into five groups of five: low-dose or high-dose Ad26.COV2.S given once or twice, or placebo on both occasions. Ad26.COV2.S was administered intramuscularly at 5 x 10^10 or 1 x 10^11 viral particles, either as a single shot or as two shots given 56 days apart. Blinding of investigators to trial group allocation was maintained during experiments and outcome assessment. On the study overall, not on this receptor specifically: It was noted by the authors that total T cell responses may have been underestimated by the TCR breadth and depth analyses. Higher spike-specific TCR breadth was observed in Ad26.COV2.S recipients than in placebo recipients (P = 0.0014). The study lacked the statistical power to compare responses across vaccine doses or regimens. Comparable non-spike TCR breadth was observed between vaccine and placebo recipients, consistent with only spike being contained in the vaccine. After vaccination, spike-specific CD8+ and CD4+ T cell responses were reported to show substantial breadth.

The treatment or condition label on this specimen signifies: some 19 received Ad26.COV2.S at low or high dose, single or two shots; roughly 5 received placebo; per-sample allocation not given. Repertoires of vaccine and placebo recipients were sequenced from samples collected on day 63 after the first injection. Cohort 1b enrolled 20 to 30 adults aged 18-55 years at a single site in Boston, USA, between 29 July and 7 August 2020. Ad26.COV2.S was a replication-incompetent adenovirus type 26 vector that expressed a prefusion-stabilized SARS-CoV-2 spike protein derived from the original Wuhan strain. Details on this clone: Its antigen is currently not known. Base qualities are missing; no much larger clone stands one base away.

Germline trimming: 7 bases from V, 1 base from J; junction bases outside gene matches: 3. Including cysteine and phenylalanine, the CDR3 has 13 amino acids. The DNA shown is the 39-base CDR3, in frame from base 1. CDR1 and CDR2 are drawn from the germline V gene: MGHDK, SYGVNS. The immunoSEQ Assay was used to sequence TCRbeta CDR3 regions. After extraction, genomic DNA underwent amplification by bias-controlled multiplex PCR, followed by high-throughput sequencing. The authors' analysis ran thus. To quantify the absolute abundance of every unique TCRbeta CDR3 region, sequences were collapsed and filtered. T cell fraction was estimated by normalizing TCRbeta template counts to usable DNA, with usable DNA measured through amplification of reference genes found in all nucleated cells. Repertoire TCRs were annotated as SARS-CoV-2-specific when V gene, CDR3 amino acid sequence and J gene were exactly matched to a known reactive TCR set. The reference SARS-CoV-2 TCR set was derived from MIRA and filtered for enrichment in COVID-19-positive ImmuneCODE repertoires, a step that removed public or cross-reactive TCRs. Based on the MIRA antigens, annotated TCRs were further analysed at the level of specific ORF or position within ORF. Breadth was defined as annotated unique rearrangements over total unique productive rearrangements; depth was the summed frequency of those rearrangements. Two-sided Wilcoxon rank-sum tests were used to compare TCR breadth between groups. What TCRdb holds here is the immuneACCESS table cut down to in-frame rearrangements. Part of the clones is not present; checked against another copy, under half of the missing clones reflect an unresolved V gene, and the others are unexplained. V and J calls plus clone size are reproduced from that table; the DNA served to infer D and trimming. This sample lists some 290,000 clones; around 84% were detected once. Under 2% of the sample rests with the top ten.

The TCR was taken from a person aged 18 to 59 who received the Ad26.COV2.S COVID-19 vaccine or a placebo. The rearranged chain carries TRBV25-1 and TRBJ2-7; TRBD1 matches 8 bases in the middle. The starting material was peripheral blood, obtained in a trial of Ad26.COV2.S vaccine versus placebo. The nucleotide sequence reads TGTGCCAGCAAGGGGACAGGATCCTACGAGCAGTACTTC. It specifies CASKGTGSYEQYF.